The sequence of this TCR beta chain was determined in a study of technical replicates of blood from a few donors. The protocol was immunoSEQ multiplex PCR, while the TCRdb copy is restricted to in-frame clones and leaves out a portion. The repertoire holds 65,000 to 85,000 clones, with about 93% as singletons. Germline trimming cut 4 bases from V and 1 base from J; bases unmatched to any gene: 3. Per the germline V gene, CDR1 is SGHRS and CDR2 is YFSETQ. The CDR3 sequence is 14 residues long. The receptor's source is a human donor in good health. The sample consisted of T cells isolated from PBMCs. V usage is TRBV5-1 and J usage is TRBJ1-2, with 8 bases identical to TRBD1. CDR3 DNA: TGCGCCAGCAGCCCAACAGGGGGTAACTATGGCTACACCTTC. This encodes CASSPTGGNYGYTF.